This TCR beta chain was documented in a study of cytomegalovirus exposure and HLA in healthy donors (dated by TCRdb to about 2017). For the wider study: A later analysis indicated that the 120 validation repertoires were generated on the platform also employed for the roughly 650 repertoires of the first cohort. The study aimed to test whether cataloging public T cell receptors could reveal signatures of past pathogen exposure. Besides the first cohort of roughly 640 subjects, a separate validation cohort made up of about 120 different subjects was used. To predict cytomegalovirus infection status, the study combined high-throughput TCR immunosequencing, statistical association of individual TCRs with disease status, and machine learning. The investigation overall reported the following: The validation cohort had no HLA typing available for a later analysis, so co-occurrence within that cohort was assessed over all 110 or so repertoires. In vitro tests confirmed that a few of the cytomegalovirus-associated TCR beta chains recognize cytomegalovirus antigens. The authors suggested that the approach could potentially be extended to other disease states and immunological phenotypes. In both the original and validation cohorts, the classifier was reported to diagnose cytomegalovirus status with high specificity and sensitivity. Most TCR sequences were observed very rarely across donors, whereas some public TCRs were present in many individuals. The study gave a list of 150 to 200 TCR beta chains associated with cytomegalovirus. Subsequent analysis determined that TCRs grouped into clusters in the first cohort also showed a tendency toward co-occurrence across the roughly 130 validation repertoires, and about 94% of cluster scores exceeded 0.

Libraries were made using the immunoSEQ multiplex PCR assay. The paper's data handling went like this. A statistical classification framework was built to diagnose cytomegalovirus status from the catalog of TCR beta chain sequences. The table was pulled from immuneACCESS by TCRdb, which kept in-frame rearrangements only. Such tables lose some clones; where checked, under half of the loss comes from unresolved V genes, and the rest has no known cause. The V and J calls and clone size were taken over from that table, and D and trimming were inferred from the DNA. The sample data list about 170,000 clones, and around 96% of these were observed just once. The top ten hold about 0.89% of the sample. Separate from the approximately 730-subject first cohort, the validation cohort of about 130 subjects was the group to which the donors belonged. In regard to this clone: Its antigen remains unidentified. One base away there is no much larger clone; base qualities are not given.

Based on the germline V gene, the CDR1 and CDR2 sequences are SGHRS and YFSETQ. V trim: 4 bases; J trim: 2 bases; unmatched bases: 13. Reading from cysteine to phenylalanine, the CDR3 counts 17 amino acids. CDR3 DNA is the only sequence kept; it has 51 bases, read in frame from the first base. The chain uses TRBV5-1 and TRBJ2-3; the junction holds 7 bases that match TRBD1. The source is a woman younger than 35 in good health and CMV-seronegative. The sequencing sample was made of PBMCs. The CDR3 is CASSQMGQSNITDTQYF. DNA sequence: TGCGCCAGCAGCCAGATGGGACAGTCGAATATCACAGATACGCAGTATTTT.